This T cell receptor (beta chain) appears in the sequencing data of a study of blood T cell repertoires in COVID-19. Across the whole study: Samples came from the United States, Italy and Spain, spanning acute and convalescent COVID-19.

The CDR3 loop spans 15 amino acids. Germline V gene lookup returns CDR1 MNHEY and CDR2 SMNVEV (reference sequence). Trimming removed 2 bases from V and 1 base from J, with 8 bases in between. Measured with immunoSEQ multiplex PCR; TCRdb has only the in-frame clones, and not every one. The repertoire holds some 120,000 clones, 85% seen once, with about 3.3% in the top ten. A Seattle source enrolled patients during active infection and followed them longitudinally. The genes are TRBV27 and TRBJ1-4; D is unresolved. The receptor comes from an elderly woman with COVID-19, enrolled during active disease. What was sequenced was peripheral blood. The CDR3 DNA follows: TGTGCCAGCAGTTTAAATTGGAGAACTAATGAAAAACTGTTTTTT. This codes for CASSLNWRTNEKLFF.